This entry lists 30 T cell receptor beta chains sequenced from one sample in a study of blood T cell repertoires in COVID-19. Generated by immunoSEQ multiplex PCR, the TCRdb table keeps only in-frame clones and is missing some. The sample lists fewer than 200,000 clones, about 90% seen once, with roughly 1.2% in the top ten. Sequencing was done on a sample of PBMCs or T cells enriched from blood (not recorded which). The receptors shown here come from a human donor with acute COVID-19. The donor label of this sample is uncertain.

The chain recombines TRBV5-6 with TRBJ1-2, with D possibly TRBD1 on 6 matching bases. The germline V and J ends were trimmed by 0 bases and 4 bases, with 19 bases remaining between them. CDR1 and CDR2 (germline): SGHDT, YYEEEE. CDR3 length: 17 residues. CDR3 DNA sequence: TGTGCCAGCAGCTTGGGAATACGACAGGAAAGGAGCTATGGCTACACCTTC. Translated, it gives CASSLGIRQERSYGYTF.

The rearrangement links TRBV14 to TRBJ1-2; D unclear. In germline, CDR1 is SGHDN, CDR2 FVKESK. This CDR3 has 14 residues. V lost 0 bases, J lost 2 bases, and 7 bases lay in between. As DNA, the CDR3 is TGTGCCAGCAGCCAAGATCAGGAAAACTATGGCTACACCTTC. It yields the protein CASSQDQENYGYTF.

This chain links TRBV9 with TRBJ1-2, with D maybe TRBD1 (6 bases). The CDR3 runs 15 residues. Germline V gene data show CDR1 as SGDLS and CDR2 as YYNGEE. V was trimmed by 3 bases and J by 2 bases, leaving 14 bases between them. The DNA for the CDR3 is TGTGCCAGCAGCGGAGGGGGACACACAAACTATGGCTACACCTTC. Translated: CASSGGGHTNYGYTF. Full variable domain (outside the CDR3, taken from reference TRBV9 and TRBJ1-2): DSGVTQTPKHLITATGQRVTLRCSPRSGDLSVYWYQQSLDQGLQFLIQYYNGEERAKGNILERFSAQQFPDLHSELNLSSLELGDSALYFCASSGGGHTNYGYTFGSGTRLTVV.

The V gene is TRBV2, the J gene TRBJ1-5, with 7 bases identical to TRBD1. The CDR3 spans 16 residues. Looked up from germline, CDR1 is SNHLY and CDR2 is FYNNEI. Unmatched junction bases numbered 13, after V lost 7 bases and J lost 4 bases. The DNA for the CDR3 is TGTGCCAGCACTGGATCTCGACAGGGACATAATCAGCCCCAGCATTTT. This encodes CASTGSRQGHNQPQHF.

The J gene is TRBJ2-3, the V gene TRBV19; 9 bases match TRBD2. The CDR3 runs 15 residues. Trimming took 4 bases from V and 3 from J; bases not matched to a gene: 5. Germline lookup yields CDR1 LNHDA and CDR2 SQIVND (reference sequence). CDR3 loop: CASSSSSGVTDTQYF. CDR3 DNA: TGTGCCAGTAGTAGCTCTAGCGGGGTAACAGATACGCAGTATTTT.

This chain links TRBV7-2 with TRBJ2-5, with D possibly being TRBD2 (5 bases). This CDR3 comprises 14 residues. Trimming removed 1 base from V and 2 bases from J, with 8 bases in between. The germline V gene encodes CDR1 SGHTA and CDR2 FQGNSA. The CDR3: CASSLGGSQETQYF. In DNA form, the CDR3 reads TGTGCCAGCAGCTTAGGCGGGTCTCAAGAGACCCAGTACTTC.

This clone has only a few counts. J is TRBJ2-1 and V is TRBV5-1, with D possibly being TRBD2 (5 bases). Between the trimmed V and J ends, which lost 4 bases and 5 bases, there was a span of 13 bases. Germline CDR1 SGHRS, CDR2 YFSETQ. This CDR3 has 14 amino acids. CDR3 coding DNA: TGCGCCAGCAGCCCACTGAGGGTGGACAATGAGCAGTTCTTC. Its translation is CASSPLRVDNEQFF.

The V gene is TRBV11-2, the J gene TRBJ2-3; a weak D match, TRBD1 (5 bases). V was pared by 4 bases and J by 4 bases, with 15 bases between. The CDR3 has 15 residues. Looked up from germline, CDR1 is SGHAT and CDR2 is FQNNGV. The CDR3 is CASSSRQGRADTQYF. The CDR3, as DNA: TGTGCCAGCAGCTCGAGGCAGGGTCGGGCAGATACGCAGTATTTT.

The chain carries TRBV6-5 and TRBJ1-3; no firm D call. CDR3 length: 13 residues. The germline V gene has CDR1 MNHEY and CDR2 SVGAGI. Trimming took off 11 bases at V and 4 bases at J, with 15 bases between the two ends. CDR3 in DNA: TGTGCCGCCGTCGCCACTCCCGGAAACACCATATATTTT. Residues: CAAVATPGNTIYF.

V usage is TRBV3-1 (or the pseudogene TRBV3-2) and J usage is TRBJ2-2; D may be TRBD2 (5 bases). CDR1 is LGHDT and CDR2 is YNNKEL in the germline V gene (reference sequence). This CDR3 has 14 residues. V was shortened by 6 bases and J by 6 bases, with 14 bases between the two germline ends. The CDR3 reads CASSPTRGAGELFF. The CDR3 DNA follows: TGTGCCAGCAGTCCTACCCGGGGTGCCGGGGAGCTGTTTTTT.

The chain recombines TRBV5-4 with TRBJ1-1; D gene unclear. Germline assignment: CDR1 SGHNT and CDR2 YYREEE (reference sequence). Trimming took 5 bases from V and 0 from J, leaving 17 bases between them. The CDR3 covers 16 residues. The CDR3 region has the DNA TGTGCCAGCAGTCGGGGTAGTCCAGCCTTGAACACTGAAGCTTTCTTT. It yields the protein CASSRGSPALNTEAFF.

In this sample, this clone turned up once. The chain combines TRBV5-3 with TRBJ2-3; tentatively, D is TRBD2 (5 bases). Being an ORF, TRBV5-3 has a function that is uncertain. The CDR3 is made up of 11 amino acids. The germline V and J ends were trimmed by 5 bases and 10 bases, with 11 bases remaining between them. The CDR3 bases are TGTGCCAGAAGGGGTCCGAGGGCGCAGTATTTT. This codes for CARRGPRAQYF.

The rearrangement uses TRBV4-2 and TRBJ1-1; D call uncertain. The germline V gene encodes CDR1 LGHNA and CDR2 YNFKEQ. Trimming cost V 1 base and J 0 bases, with 9 bases left between them. The CDR3 runs 15 residues. The CDR3 nucleotides are TGTGCCAGCAGCCAAGCGGGTTTACTGAACACTGAAGCTTTCTTT. Translating gives CASSQAGLLNTEAFF.

The CDR3 DNA reads as TGTGCCAGCAGCACCCACAGGGGGCAGGGAGAGACCCAGTACTTC. Translated: CASSTHRGQGETQYF. The rearrangement joins TRBV7-7 to TRBJ2-5; 9 nucleotides agree with TRBD1. The CDR3 is 15 amino acids. The trim removed 5 bases at V and 4 bases at J, leaving 8 bases unmatched. Germline CDR1 and CDR2: SSHAT and FNYEAQ (reference sequence). The whole variable domain, remainder taken from reference TRBV7-7 and TRBJ2-5, is GAGVSQSPRYKVTKRGQDVTLRCDPISSHATLYWYQQALGQGPEFLTYFNYEAQPDKSGLPSDRFSAERPEGSISTLTIQRTEQRDSAMYRCASSTHRGQGETQYFGPGTRLLVL.

The CDR3: CASSLVGASTDTQYF. The CDR3, as DNA: TGCGCCAGCAGCTTGGTGGGGGCGAGCACAGATACGCAGTATTTT. The V gene is TRBV5-1, the J gene TRBJ2-3; weak D call: TRBD1 (6 bases). The CDR3 consists of 15 residues. Germline V CDR1 and CDR2: SGHRS, YFSETQ. Trimming pared 0 bases from V and 0 bases from J, leaving 8 bases between.

The J gene is TRBJ1-4, the V gene TRBV6-5; 7 bases line up with TRBD1. Germline CDR1 and CDR2: MNHEY and SVGAGI. Germline trimming cut 6 bases from V and 7 bases from J; bases unmatched to any gene: 11. The CDR3 length is 15 residues. Here the CDR3 reads CASSHDRVPSEKLFF. Here the CDR3 DNA reads TGTGCCAGCAGCCACGACAGGGTCCCGAGTGAAAAACTGTTTTTT.

The J gene is TRBJ2-4, the V gene TRBV5-1; maybe TRBD2 (5 bases). Germline V gene lookup returns CDR1 SGHRS and CDR2 YFSETQ. The CDR3 is 14 residues long. The V end was cut by 0 bases, the J end by 6 bases, with 10 bases between. The CDR3 is CASSLGRGRNIQYF. The CDR3 region has the DNA TGCGCCAGCAGCTTGGGACGGGGAAGAAACATTCAGTACTTC. The variable domain in full, completed from reference TRBV5-1 and TRBJ2-4, reads KAGVTQTPRYLIKTRGQQVTLSCSPISGHRSVSWYQQTPGQGLQFLFEYFSETQRNKGNFPGRFSGRQFSNSRSEMNVSTLELGDSALYLCASSLGRGRNIQYFGAGTRLSVL.

The V gene is TRBV7-9, the J gene TRBJ1-1; D ambiguous. Trimming took 5 bases from V and 5 from J, leaving 9 bases between them. CDR3 length equals 12 residues. Germline CDR1 and CDR2: SEHNR and FQNEAQ (reference sequence). DNA of the CDR3: TGTGCCAGCAGCGCCGGTCGGACTGAAGCTTTCTTT. It is translated as CASSAGRTEAFF.

This chain connects TRBV11-3 to TRBJ1-2; D remains ambiguous. Trimming shortened V by 4 bases and J by 4 bases, and 22 bases separated the two germline ends. This CDR3 is built from 17 residues. Germline V gives CDR1 SGHNT, CDR2 YENEEA. The CDR3 sequence: CASSSLGGPFRSYGYTF. The CDR3, as DNA: TGTGCCAGCAGCTCTCTCGGCGGGCCCTTCCGATCCTATGGCTACACCTTC.

This clone was seen more than once but under ten times. The chain links TRBV2 to TRBJ2-1; D unclear. Trimming stripped 7 bases from V and 5 bases from J, with 15 bases between. From germline, CDR1 is SNHLY and CDR2 FYNNEI. CDR3 length equals 14 residues. The CDR3 reads CASTYVFGNNEQFF. Written as DNA, the CDR3 is TGTGCCAGCACCTACGTCTTCGGTAACAATGAGCAGTTCTTC.

This clone was counted once. The genes are TRBV10-1 and TRBJ2-3; the match to TRBD1 covers 7 bases. The germline CDR1 and CDR2 sequences are WNHNN and SYGVQD (reference sequence). The length of the CDR3 is 13 residues. The V segment lost 0 bases and the J segment 9 bases; nucleotides outside the gene matches: 3. CDR3 sequence (DNA): TGCGCCAGCAGTGAGTCTGGACAGGCCACGCAGTATTTT. It translates to CASSESGQATQYF.

CDR3 protein: CASSLRGGRTDTQYF. The DNA for the CDR3 is TGTGCCAGCAGCTTACGGGGGGGAAGGACAGATACGCAGTATTTT. The gene calls are TRBV7-3 and TRBJ2-3; 8 bases line up with TRBD2. This CDR3 contains 15 residues. In germline, CDR1 is SGHTA, CDR2 FQGTGA. The junction had 4 bases not matched to a gene; V was cut back by 2 bases and J by 3 bases.

The chain recombines TRBV19 with TRBJ1-1; D is possibly TRBD1 (6 bases). The CDR3 spans 14 residues. Germline-derived CDR1 and CDR2 are LNHDA and SQIVND (reference sequence). The V end lost 4 bases, the J end lost 3 bases, and 12 bases lay between the germline ends. The CDR3: CASSKLSGDTEAFF. CDR3 bases: TGTGCCAGTAGTAAACTCTCAGGGGACACTGAAGCTTTCTTT.

The chain combines TRBV7-2 with TRBJ1-3; 9 bases agree with TRBD1. The trim removed 5 bases at V and 0 bases at J, leaving 8 bases unmatched. Germline CDR1 SGHTA, CDR2 FQGNSA. This CDR3 spans 17 amino acids. The CDR3 DNA follows: TGTGCCAGCAGCGAAGGGACAGGGTTGAGCTCTGGAAACACCATATATTTT. It codes for CASSEGTGLSSGNTIYF.

V gene TRBV25-1 combines with J gene TRBJ1-4; possible D gene TRBD1, 5 bases. Germline CDR1 MGHDK, CDR2 SYGVNS. V was shortened by 3 bases and J by 4 bases, with 12 bases between the two germline ends. The CDR3 is made up of 15 amino acids. This chain's CDR3 is CASSEVLGGNEKLFF. In DNA form, the CDR3 reads TGTGCCAGCAGTGAGGTATTGGGGGGTAATGAAAAACTGTTTTTT. Using reference TRBV25-1 and TRBJ1-4 for the parts outside the CDR3, the full variable domain is EADIYQTPRYLVIGTGKKITLECSQTMGHDKMYWYQQDPGMELHLIHYSYGVNSTEKGDLSSESTVSRIRTEHFPLTLESARPSHTSQYLCASSEVLGGNEKLFFGSGTQLSVL.

V usage is TRBV3-1 (or the pseudogene TRBV3-2) and J usage is TRBJ2-3; 8 bases are shared with TRBD2. The V gene's germline CDR1 is LGHDT and CDR2 YNNKEL (reference sequence). This CDR3 comprises 17 residues. V was pared by 0 bases and J by 2 bases, with 7 bases of the junction left unmatched. The CDR3 region is CASSQEFGGDYTDTQYF. CDR3 in DNA: TGTGCCAGCAGCCAAGAGTTCGGGGGGGATTACACAGATACGCAGTATTTT.

This rearrangement joins TRBV5-4 to TRBJ1-1; a weak D match, TRBD1 (6 bases). Trimming cost V 1 base and J 10 bases, with 11 bases left between them. This CDR3 spans 12 amino acids. Germline assignment: CDR1 SGHNT and CDR2 YYREEE (reference sequence). Here the CDR3 DNA reads TGTGCCAGCAGCTTGAGGGAGGGGGGAGCTTTCTTT. It codes for CASSLREGGAFF.

This chain connects TRBV9 to TRBJ2-3; 8 bases are a match to TRBD2. Germline V gene data show CDR1 as SGDLS and CDR2 as YYNGEE. V trimming: 0 bases; J trimming: 0 bases; junction bases outside the gene matches: 3. The CDR3 runs 16 residues. The CDR3 protein is CASSVAGGVSTDTQYF. The CDR3 region has the DNA TGTGCCAGCAGCGTAGCGGGAGGGGTAAGCACAGATACGCAGTATTTT.

This clone was found once. This chain uses TRBV30 with TRBJ1-1; no clear D. Per germline, CDR1 GTSNPN and CDR2 SVGIG (reference sequence). The CDR3 sequence is 13 residues long. Trimming removed 0 bases at V and 3 bases at J, with 8 bases between. CDR3 amino acids: CAWSVLGDTEAFF. As DNA, the CDR3 is TGTGCCTGGAGTGTTTTAGGAGACACTGAAGCTTTCTTT.

Written as DNA, the CDR3 is TGTGCCTGGAGCCCCAGGGGGCTAGGCTACACCTTC. It translates to CAWSPRGLGYTF. The genes are TRBV30 and TRBJ1-2; 8 positions match TRBD1. This CDR3 has 12 residues. J gave up 8 bases and V 3 bases, and 5 bases lay outside the gene matches. Per germline, CDR1 GTSNPN and CDR2 SVGIG (reference sequence).